These 28 T cell receptor beta chains share one sample of origin, sequenced in a study of T cells in Graves' hyperthyroidism and ophthalmopathy. Amplification of TCR beta CDR3 regions used RNA as the template. A set of HTBI primers served as the primers for a first-round RT-PCR of the TCR CDR3. TCRdb ran MiXCR on the multiplex PCR reads and lists one entry per CDR3 protein. In the table there are about 720,000 distinct CDR3 sequences, around 17% of which are singletons. Sequenced input: blood. The source is a man in his late teens or twenties with Graves' hyperthyroidism.

This clonotype has ten or more counts. The rearrangement links TRBV6-1 to TRBJ2-7; TRBD2 matches at 8 bases. The J segment lost 5 bases and the V segment lost 4 bases, leaving 7 bases of the junction unmatched. Germline V CDR1 and CDR2: MNHNS, SASEGT. CDR3 length: 14 amino acids. CDR3 in DNA: TGTGCCAGCAGTGCCGGGACTAGAATCCACGAGCAGTACTTC. It yields the protein CASSAGTRIHEQYF.

This clonotype was found many times. This chain connects TRBV7-2 to TRBJ2-7; no clear D gene. CDR1 SGHTA and CDR2 FQGNSA come from the germline V gene. Trimming left V 2 bases short and J 4 bases short, with 6 bases between. The CDR3 totals 12 residues. The CDR3 region is CASSLPEYEQYF. The CDR3 DNA sequence: TGTGCCAGCAGCTTACCGGAATACGAGCAGTACTTC.

Only a few counts were recorded for this clonotype. The chain carries TRBV30 and TRBJ1-2; D unclear. This CDR3 contains 15 residues. Germline V gives CDR1 GTSNPN, CDR2 SVGIG (reference sequence). Trimming pared 0 bases from V and 4 bases from J, leaving 15 bases between. CDR3 sequence: CAWSVSGPPAYGYTF. Written as DNA, the CDR3 is TGTGCCTGGAGTGTATCTGGGCCCCCCGCCTATGGCTACACCTTC.

This clonotype was found many times. This chain uses TRBV11-3 with TRBJ1-1; 7 bases match TRBD1. Trimming removed 5 bases from V and 3 bases from J; junction bases left unmatched: 6. The CDR3 runs 14 residues. Germline lookup yields CDR1 SGHNT and CDR2 YENEEA. CDR3 bases: TGTGCCAGCAGCACAGGGGCGGGAGACACTGAAGCTTTCTTT. As protein: CASSTGAGDTEAFF. Variable domain in full (rest from reference TRBV11-3 and TRBJ1-1): EAGVVQSPRYKIIEKKQPVAFWCNPISGHNTLYWYLQNLGQGPELLIRYENEEAVDDSQLPKDRFSAERLKGVDSTLKIQPAELGDSAVYLCASSTGAGDTEAFFGQGTRLTVV.

This clonotype was found a few times. The rearrangement joins TRBV19 to TRBJ1-5; maybe TRBD1 (5 bases). Germline CDR1 and CDR2: LNHDA and SQIVND (reference sequence). This CDR3 is built from 15 residues. V lost 5 bases and J lost 3, with 14 bases in between. This chain's CDR3 is CASSSPTEPNQPQHF. As DNA, the CDR3 is TGTGCCAGTAGTTCTCCGACAGAGCCCAATCAGCCCCAGCATTTT.

This clonotype was seen a handful of times. The chain links TRBV15 to TRBJ1-1; no reliable D call. Germline V gene lookup returns CDR1 LNHNV and CDR2 YYDKDF (reference sequence). V was trimmed by 8 bases and J by 0 bases, leaving 7 bases between them. CDR3 length: 12 residues. For the CDR3, the DNA is TGTGCCACCTCCGGGGTGAACACTGAAGCTTTCTTT. It codes for CATSGVNTEAFF.

This clonotype was detected ten times or more. The chain combines TRBV20-1 with TRBJ2-7; 10 nucleotides line up with TRBD2. Germline CDR1 is DFQATT and CDR2 is SNEGSKA (reference sequence). Losses at the gene ends were 5 bases for V and 4 bases for J; bases not matched to a gene: 11. The CDR3 extends over 15 amino acids. CDR3 protein: CSADASGSGLYEQYF. CDR3 nucleotide sequence: TGCAGTGCTGACGCTAGCGGGAGCGGTCTGTACGAGCAGTACTTC.

This clonotype came up many times. The chain carries TRBV18 and TRBJ1-2; possible D gene TRBD1, 6 bases. The ends were cut back, 3 bases at V and 2 bases at J, with 13 bases in the middle. The CDR3 contains 15 residues. CDR1 KGHSH and CDR2 LQKENI come from the germline V gene. The CDR3, as DNA: TGTGCCAGCTCACCTGGACAGACTCGAAACTATGGCTACACCTTC. Its protein product is CASSPGQTRNYGYTF. The full variable domain, completed using reference TRBV18 and TRBJ1-2, is NAGVMQNPRHLVRRRGQEARLRCSPMKGHSHVYWYRQLPEEGLKFMVYLQKENIIDESGMPKERFSAEFPKEGPSILRIQQVVRGDSAAYFCASSPGQTRNYGYTFGSGTRLTVV.

The sample holds one count of this clonotype. One base away lies a much larger clone, so this may be a sequencing read error. The chain recombines TRBV2 with TRBJ1-5, with 8 bases matching TRBD1. Germline V lookup: CDR1 SNHLY, CDR2 FYNNEI. The CDR3 loop spans 16 amino acids. The CDR3 here is CANSEVAQGGDQPQHF. CDR3 in DNA: TGTGCCAACAGTGAGGTGGCACAGGGGGGTGATCAGCCCCAGCATTTT. Looking up the rest from reference TRBV2 and TRBJ1-5 gives the full variable domain: EPEVTQTPSHQVTQMGQEVILRCVPISNHLYFYWYRQILGQKVEFLVSFYNNEISEKSEIFDDQFSVERPDGSNFTLKIRSTKLEDSAMYFCANSEVAQGGDQPQHFGDGTRLSIL.

In this sample, this clonotype turned up many times. The chain joins TRBV18 to TRBJ1-1; D perhaps matches TRBD1 (5 bases). The CDR3 length is 15 residues. The germline V and J ends were trimmed by 0 bases and 4 bases, with 12 bases remaining between them. The V gene's germline CDR1 is KGHSH and CDR2 LQKENI. CDR3 amino acids: CASSPPDIAGTEAFF. The CDR3, as DNA: TGTGCCAGCTCACCACCGGACATCGCGGGCACTGAAGCTTTCTTT. Full variable domain (missing parts from reference TRBV18 and TRBJ1-1): NAGVMQNPRHLVRRRGQEARLRCSPMKGHSHVYWYRQLPEEGLKFMVYLQKENIIDESGMPKERFSAEFPKEGPSILRIQQVVRGDSAAYFCASSPPDIAGTEAFFGQGTRLTVV.

This clonotype has a count of ten or more. The chain couples TRBV2 to TRBJ2-7; 9 nucleotides line up with TRBD1. There are 15 residues in the CDR3. Per the germline V gene, CDR1 is SNHLY and CDR2 is FYNNEI. V was pared by 4 bases and J by 1 base, with 5 bases of the junction left unmatched. In DNA form, the CDR3 reads TGTGCCAGCAGTGCTCGGACAGGGGAGTCCTACGAGCAGTACTTC. It specifies CASSARTGESYEQYF.

Of note for this clonotype: One base away lies a much larger clone, so this may be a sequencing read error. The V gene is TRBV24-1, the J gene TRBJ2-1; weak D call: TRBD1 (5 bases). The V and J ends lost 6 bases and 0 bases respectively, with 11 bases between them. Germline V gene data show CDR1 as KGHDR and CDR2 as SFDVKD. There are 15 residues in the CDR3. The CDR3 protein is CATSSAGRSYNEQFF. The CDR3 nucleotides read TGTGCCACCAGTTCGGCAGGGCGCTCCTACAATGAGCAGTTCTTC.

At least ten counts were recorded for this clonotype. The gene calls are TRBV7-9 and TRBJ2-1, with D maybe TRBD2 (5 bases). The CDR3 has 15 residues. Germline CDR1 and CDR2: SEHNR and FQNEAQ (reference sequence). V was pared by 4 bases and J by 8 bases, with 18 bases between. This CDR3 is CASSSPMLRADEQFF. CDR3 bases: TGTGCCAGCAGCTCCCCTATGTTGAGGGCAGATGAGCAGTTCTTC.

In DNA form, the CDR3 reads TGTGCCAGCAGTTTAAGCGCCAGGGGCACCGGGGAGCTGTTTTTT. Translating it yields CASSLSARGTGELFF. The chain carries TRBV12-3 or TRBV12-4 and TRBJ2-2; D possibly corresponds to TRBD1 (6 bases). This CDR3 region has 15 residues. The ends were cut back, 2 bases at V and 4 bases at J, with 11 bases in the middle.

The rearrangement uses TRBV5-6 and TRBJ2-7, with 8 bases aligning to TRBD1. V lost 1 base, J lost 4 bases, and 7 bases stayed unmatched. This CDR3 has 15 residues. Germline CDR1 SGHDT, CDR2 YYEEEE. CDR3 amino acids: CASSLWRQGRYEQYF. The CDR3 bases are TGTGCCAGCAGCTTGTGGCGACAGGGGCGATACGAGCAGTACTTC.

This clonotype was found a few times. The rearrangement uses TRBV4-1 and TRBJ1-2; weak D call: TRBD1 (5 bases). The CDR3 totals 18 residues. The ends were cut back, 0 bases at V and 2 bases at J, with 19 bases in the middle. Germline CDR1 and CDR2: MGHRA and YSYEKL. CDR3 bases: TGCGCCAGCAGCCAAGATGTGGGGGTTGGAGTATCGAACTATGGCTACACCTTC. This gives the protein CASSQDVGVGVSNYGYTF.

CDR3 DNA sequence: TGTGCCAGCAATTCCGGGGATAGCTCCTATAATTCACCCCTCCACTTT. Its protein is CASNSGDSSYNSPLHF. The chain links TRBV3-1 to TRBJ1-6; no definite D call. This CDR3 is built from 16 residues. The V and J ends lost 7 bases and 0 bases respectively, with 13 bases between them. Germline V CDR1 and CDR2: LGHDT, YNNKEL (reference sequence).

This clonotype was seen at least ten times. The chain links TRBV13 to TRBJ2-3, with D maybe TRBD2 (6 bases). The V gene's germline CDR1 is PRHDT and CDR2 FYEKMQ (reference sequence). This CDR3 has 15 amino acids. Trimming shortened V by 5 bases and J by 3 bases, and 15 bases separated the two germline ends. CDR3 DNA: TGTGCCAGCAGCCCAAGAGGGACTCTGACAGATACGCAGTATTTT. Its protein is CASSPRGTLTDTQYF.

The chain links TRBV24-1 to TRBJ2-5, with TRBD1 matching 8 bases. J gave up 2 bases and V 7 bases, and 5 bases lay outside the gene matches. This CDR3 has 14 amino acids. Per germline, CDR1 KGHDR and CDR2 SFDVKD. For the CDR3, the DNA is TGTGCCACCAGGGACAGGGACCCTCAAGAGACCCAGTACTTC. Encoded protein: CATRDRDPQETQYF.

This clonotype showed up many times. The chain uses TRBV5-1 and TRBJ2-3; D may be TRBD1 (6 bases). This CDR3 contains 15 residues. Germline-derived CDR1 and CDR2 are SGHRS and YFSETQ. V lost 0 bases to trimming and J lost 6 bases, with 14 bases between them. The DNA of the CDR3 is TGCGCCAGCAGCTTGGCCCCCACAGGGACCGATACGCAGTATTTT. Its protein product is CASSLAPTGTDTQYF.

Details on this clonotype: Being one base from a much bigger clone, this may be a read error. Here the CDR3 omits its conserved ending phenylalanine or tryptophan, so a read error is the likely source. V gene TRBV11-3 combines with J gene TRBJ2-3; D gene uncertain. The CDR3 has 14 amino acids. The V gene lost 3 bases and the J gene lost 4 bases, with 11 bases spanning the gap. Germline CDR1 reads SGHNT; CDR2 reads YENEEA. CDR3 bases: TGTGCCAGCAGCTTCCGGGCCGGGTCAGATACGCAGTATCTT. It specifies CASSFRAGSDTQYL.

The chain couples TRBV5-1 to TRBJ2-7; D is perhaps TRBD1 (6 bases). The CDR3 length is 15 residues. Germline CDR1 and CDR2: SGHRS and YFSETQ. The V end lost 4 bases, the J end lost 7 bases, and 21 bases lay between the germline ends. Here the CDR3 DNA reads TGCGCCAGCAGCACTATTGACAGGACACTGGAGGAGCAGTACTTC. Translation gives CASSTIDRTLEEQYF. Supplemented by reference TRBV5-1 and TRBJ2-7, the full variable domain reads KAGVTQTPRYLIKTRGQQVTLSCSPISGHRSVSWYQQTPGQGLQFLFEYFSETQRNKGNFPGRFSGRQFSNSRSEMNVSTLELGDSALYLCASSTIDRTLEEQYFGPGTRLTVT.

This chain joins TRBV7-2 and TRBJ2-7, with D possibly TRBD1 on 6 matching bases. Germline V gives CDR1 SGHTA, CDR2 FQGNSA. V shed 3 bases and J shed 3 bases, with 15 bases lying between them. This CDR3 is 15 amino acids long. Written as DNA, the CDR3 is TGTGCCAGCAGCTTTGGGACATACACTTTCTACGAGCAGTACTTC. Translated: CASSFGTYTFYEQYF.

The chain carries TRBV11-2 and TRBJ2-7; D is ambiguous. Germline CDR1 and CDR2: SGHAT and FQNNGV. Trimming pared 3 bases from V and 2 bases from J, leaving 8 bases between. This CDR3 is 13 amino acids long. The CDR3 DNA sequence: TGTGCCAGCAGCTTCTTCACAACCTACGAGCAGTACTTC. It translates to CASSFFTTYEQYF.

This clonotype has only a few counts. The rearrangement links TRBV11-3 to TRBJ1-1; D is ambiguous. Germline loops: CDR1 SGHNT, CDR2 YENEEA. Trimming took 4 bases from V and 5 from J, leaving 14 bases between them. The CDR3 loop spans 14 amino acids. CDR3 sequence (DNA): TGTGCCAGCAGCTCGGCGGGGAGACGGACTGAAGCTTTCTTT. It translates to CASSSAGRRTEAFF.

The rearrangement links TRBV11-2 to TRBJ2-1; weak D call: TRBD2 (5 bases). This CDR3 is built from 14 residues. V lost 0 bases and J lost 3, with 6 bases in between. Germline CDR1 is SGHAT and CDR2 is FQNNGV. The CDR3 bases are TGTGCCAGCAGCTTAGATACTAGCTACAATGAGCAGTTCTTC. It yields the protein CASSLDTSYNEQFF.

Many counts were recorded for this clonotype. The chain combines TRBV3-1 with TRBJ2-7, with TRBD1 matching 8 bases. CDR3 size: 16 residues. V lost 3 bases and J lost 1; bases outside the gene matches: 8. The germline CDR1 and CDR2 sequences are LGHDT and YNNKEL (reference sequence). The CDR3 nucleotides read TGTGCCAGCAGCCAGGGACAGGCTACCCTTTCCTACGAGCAGTACTTC. It specifies CASSQGQATLSYEQYF.

As concerns this clonotype: A read error is possible here, since a much larger clone lies one base away. The CDR3 reads CASSLAPARTGNYGYTF. The CDR3 DNA sequence: TGTGCCAGCAGCTTAGCCCCTGCGCGGACGGGGAACTATGGCTACACCTTC. The V call is TRBV11-2, the J call TRBJ1-2; D is uncertain. The germline CDR1 and CDR2 sequences are SGHAT and FQNNGV. V was shortened by 1 base and J by 2 bases, with 17 bases between the two germline ends. This CDR3 spans 17 amino acids.